This note documents a single TCR beta chain sequence. This clone was counted a single time. Its antigen target is currently unknown. Base quality data are lacking; no much larger clone is found one base away. The CDR3 regions of human TCRbeta chains were subjected to immunosequencing. The authors processed their data as follows. Repertoire TCRs were checked for matches against a reference library of SARS-CoV-2-specific TCRs that had been generated using the MIRA antigen-specificity platform. Breadth meant the fraction of unique TCRs that were SARS-CoV-2-associated, whereas depth meant the fraction of total T cells that were SARS-CoV-2-associated. Using the MIRA data, each spike-specific TCR was mapped to the spike region that the TCR reacts to and placed in a CD4 or CD8 class. Log10-transformed breadth and depth values were compared by one-way ANOVA with Sidak's multiple comparisons tests. TCRdb holds this immuneACCESS table with in-frame rearrangements only. Some clones are missing; in checked studies, unresolved V genes explain under half, and the rest has no known cause. D and trimming were read from the DNA, whereas the V and J calls and clone size are those reported in that table. This sample comprises approximately 130,000 clones, around 89% of them detected only once. Approximately 9.4% of the sample rests with the top ten.

The time point label corresponds to: about 28 days (+/-7) after the second vaccine dose. Because spike-specific TCR depth and breadth did not differ between the two schedules, AZD1222 recipients who got a second dose at roughly 4 weeks were pooled with those who got a second dose at roughly 12 weeks. The vaccinee samples were drawn from two UK trials, COV001 and COV002, one of which was a single-blind randomized controlled phase 2/3 trial testing AZD1222 (ChAdOx1 nCoV-19) in healthy adults. For TCRbeta chain sequencing, PBMC samples were collected from trial participants at day 0 and at day 28 after the second dose. The entry originates in a study of T cell responses to AZD1222 COVID-19 vaccine (dated by TCRdb to the early 2020s). Context from the whole study: A total of 230 to 250 trial participants underwent TCR sequencing, of whom 200 to 220 had received two doses of AZD1222 and 26 had received two doses of the MenACWY control vaccine. Trial participants were enrolled into age subgroups of 18-55, 56-69 and 70-plus years, which contained roughly 150, 30 and 60 TCR-sequenced participants, respectively.

Trimming takes 4 bases off V and 8 bases off J; junction bases not matched to a gene: 8. Sequences SGHTS (CDR1) and YDEGEE (CDR2) are obtained from the germline V gene. Spanning cysteine to phenylalanine, the CDR3 consists of 15 amino acids. CDR3 DNA is the only sequence kept; it has 45 bases, read in frame from the first base. General findings and caveats noted by the study authors: Vaccine-associated CD4 TCRs spanned the whole spike protein, with dominant responses in regions 160-218 and 743-854. Participants were mostly white British and included more females than males, and it was suggested by the authors that clonal diversity may have been underestimated. In the small 56-69-year group, the increase in depth fell short of significance, most likely because of low power. After two AZD1222 doses, spike-specific TCR breadth and depth were significantly higher than at day 0 and than in MenACWY recipients. Reportedly, almost half of the unique spike-specific TCRs recognized epitopes lying outside the regions that are mutated in the B.1.351 and B.1.1.7 variants. Because no day 14 peak-response samples were available, the repertoires could be characterized only after the peak T cell response. Conclusions about previously exposed vaccinees are limited, since just 6 or 7 AZD1222 recipients were seropositive for SARS-CoV-2 at baseline.

The input for sequencing was peripheral blood, taken 28 days after the second AZD1222 dose. This receptor was taken from an adult who received the AZD1222 COVID-19 vaccine. In this chain, TRBV5-8 is recombined with TRBJ2-1; TRBD2 lines up with 11 middle nucleotides. This receptor has the CDR3 CASSHNSGGADEQFF. The bases are TGTGCCAGCAGCCATAATAGCGGGGGGGCTGATGAGCAGTTCTTC.